Listed here are 31 T cell receptor beta chains from one sample, sequenced in a study of neurological immune-mediated disorders. TCRdb recomputed calls from the 5' RACE reads with MiXCR, one row per CDR3 protein. Of about 66,000 distinct CDR3 sequences listed, 4.8% are singletons. The sample comprised PBMCs. The receptor source for this set is a woman between 65 and 79 years old with multiple sclerosis.

At least ten counts were recorded for this clonotype. The CDR3 here is CSARTGLNTGELFF. CDR3 nucleotide sequence: TGCAGTGCGAGGACAGGCTTGAACACCGGGGAGCTGTTTTTT. V is TRBV20-1 and J is TRBJ2-2, with 7 bases fitting TRBD1. CDR1 and CDR2 from the germline V gene are DFQATT and SNEGSKA (reference sequence). V was clipped by 6 bases and J by 1 base; unmatched bases: 5. The CDR3 runs to 14 residues.

This clonotype was counted at least ten times. The V and J genes are TRBV20-1 and TRBJ2-3; 9 nucleotides line up with TRBD1. Germline CDR1 DFQATT, CDR2 SNEGSKA (reference sequence). J was trimmed by 1 base and V by 3 bases; bases with no gene match: 2. The CDR3 sequence is 14 residues long. The CDR3, as DNA: TGCAGTGCTAGGGGGGACAGGGGCACAGATACGCAGTATTTT. This translates into CSARGDRGTDTQYF.

At least ten counts were recorded for this clonotype. This chain joins TRBV12-5 and TRBJ1-6, with D uncertain. The CDR3 runs 17 residues. V was trimmed by 2 bases and J by 9 bases, leaving 20 bases between them. Germline V gene lookup returns CDR1 LGHNT and CDR2 FRNRAP. CDR3 region: CASGLRLTGSDSSPLHF. The CDR3 nucleotides read TGTGCTAGTGGTTTGCGACTTACGGGATCCGATTCTTCACCCCTCCACTTT.

This sequence joins TRBV18 and TRBJ1-1; no clear D. The V gene lost 3 bases and the J gene lost 1 base, with 9 bases spanning the gap. The CDR3 is made up of 14 amino acids. Germline V gives CDR1 KGHSH, CDR2 LQKENI. CDR3 residues: CASSPLGGNTEAFF. The CDR3 nucleotides are TGTGCCAGCTCACCCCTAGGTGGGAACACTGAAGCTTTCTTT. Full variable domain (outside the CDR3, taken from reference TRBV18 and TRBJ1-1): NAGVMQNPRHLVRRRGQEARLRCSPMKGHSHVYWYRQLPEEGLKFMVYLQKENIIDESGMPKERFSAEFPKEGPSILRIQQVVRGDSAAYFCASSPLGGNTEAFFGQGTRLTVV.

This clonotype was counted at least ten times. The chain recombines TRBV29-1 with TRBJ1-5, with D maybe TRBD1 (5 bases). The germline V and J ends were trimmed by 3 bases and 5 bases, with 11 bases remaining between them. CDR3 length equals 13 residues. Germline CDR1 and CDR2: SQVTM and ANQGSEA. This chain's CDR3 is CSVEETAHQPQHF. Written as DNA, the CDR3 is TGCAGCGTTGAGGAGACAGCTCATCAGCCCCAGCATTTT.

This clonotype was detected many times. In DNA, the CDR3 is TGTGAGGGACACCGAGCCTACGAGCAGTACTTC. Translated: CEGHRAYEQYF. The rearrangement joins TRBV21-1 to TRBJ2-7; the table names TRBD1, a call not compared with the DNA. TRBV21-1 corresponds to a pseudogene. This CDR3 contains 11 residues.

This clonotype was seen repeatedly, ten times or more. J is TRBJ2-3 and V is TRBV6-2 or TRBV6-3, with 7 bases fitting TRBD2. The CDR3 spans 15 residues. From germline, CDR1 is MNHEY and CDR2 SVGEGT. With V trimmed by 2 bases and J by 2 bases, 4 bases remained unmatched. In nucleotides, the CDR3 is TGTGCCAGCAGTTACCAGGGACTACTCACAGATACGCAGTATTTT. Translation: CASSYQGLLTDTQYF.

This clonotype showed up many times. The chain joins TRBV12-3 or TRBV12-4 to TRBJ1-4, with TRBD1 matching over 9 bases. The junction had 16 bases not matched to a gene; V was cut back by 7 bases and J by 10 bases. There are 16 residues in the CDR3. Here the CDR3 DNA reads TGTGCCAGCACCAAAAGGACAGGGGAAGTACGGGGAAAACTGTTTTTT. The encoded protein is CASTKRTGEVRGKLFF.

This clonotype has ten or more counts. J is TRBJ1-1 and V is TRBV20-1; a weak D match, TRBD1 (5 bases). V gave up 0 bases and J gave up 1 base, with 9 bases separating them. The CDR3 runs 14 residues. Germline V gives CDR1 DFQATT, CDR2 SNEGSKA (reference sequence). CDR3 sequence reads: CSARDRARNTEAFF. In DNA form, the CDR3 reads TGCAGTGCTAGAGACAGGGCGAGGAACACTGAAGCTTTCTTT.

This clonotype was counted ten times or more. The gene calls are TRBV5-1 and TRBJ2-2; 8 bases fit TRBD2. CDR1 is SGHRS and CDR2 is YFSETQ in the germline V gene. The CDR3 runs 16 residues. Trimming took 0 bases from V and 4 from J; bases not matched to a gene: 5. The CDR3 bases are TGCGCCAGCAGCTTGGAAAGCGGGGGCGTCACCGGGGAGCTGTTTTTT. It yields the protein CASSLESGGVTGELFF.

The V call is TRBV3-1, the J call TRBJ2-1; 7 nucleotides align to TRBD2. Per germline, CDR1 LGHDT and CDR2 YNNKEL (reference sequence). The J segment lost 2 bases and the V segment lost 2 bases, leaving 3 bases of the junction unmatched. This CDR3 is built from 15 residues. This chain's CDR3 is CASSQQAGPYNEQFF. The CDR3, as DNA: TGTGCCAGCAGCCAACAAGCGGGACCCTACAATGAGCAGTTCTTC.

This clonotype was counted a few times. The CDR3 loop reads CASSSRGGNEKLFF. Here the CDR3 DNA reads TGTGCCAGCAGCTCCCGAGGGGGGAATGAAAAACTGTTTTTT. The chain couples TRBV7-2 to TRBJ1-4; weak D call: TRBD1 (6 bases). The CDR3 has 14 residues. Germline V gene data show CDR1 as SGHTA and CDR2 as FQGNSA. Trimming left V 4 bases short and J 5 bases short, with 11 bases between.

The table lists this clonotype with many counts. The chain recombines TRBV7-8 with TRBJ1-2; D not resolved. The germline CDR1 and CDR2 sequences are SGHVS and FQNEAQ. V was cut by 4 bases and J by 5 bases, with 2 bases left in between. The CDR3 loop spans 10 amino acids. Here the CDR3 DNA reads TGTGCCAGCAGCTCTTATGGCTACACCTTC. It specifies CASSSYGYTF.

This clonotype was detected many times. The chain couples TRBV20-1 to TRBJ2-5; 9 bases are shared with TRBD2. Trimming cost V 5 bases and J 5 bases; bases outside gene matches: 12. The germline CDR1 and CDR2 sequences are DFQATT and SNEGSKA (reference sequence). CDR3 length equals 15 residues. The chain's CDR3 is CSALRTLAGAETQYF. CDR3 bases: TGCAGTGCTCTCAGGACTTTAGCGGGAGCGGAGACCCAGTACTTC.

This clonotype has ten or more counts. The chain combines TRBV7-6 with TRBJ2-7, with 10 bases fitting TRBD2. This CDR3 is 15 amino acids long. Trimming removed 1 base from V and 3 bases from J; junction bases left unmatched: 3. Germline V gene data show CDR1 as SGHVS and CDR2 as FNYEAQ. The CDR3 here is CASSLGLAGVYEQYF. For the CDR3, the DNA is TGTGCCAGCAGCTTAGGGCTAGCGGGAGTCTACGAGCAGTACTTC.

This clonotype has more than one count but fewer than ten. This chain joins TRBV7-3 and TRBJ2-3; 7 nucleotides align to TRBD2. Germline V gives CDR1 SGHTA, CDR2 FQGTGA. V was pared by 3 bases and J by 5 bases, with 5 bases of the junction left unmatched. The CDR3 covers 14 residues. This chain's CDR3 is CASSFSGGRDTQYF. The CDR3 nucleotides read TGTGCCAGCAGCTTCTCGGGAGGCCGAGATACGCAGTATTTT.

Ten or more counts support this clonotype. The chain couples TRBV5-8 to TRBJ1-4; D possibly corresponds to TRBD1 (5 bases). Germline-derived CDR1 and CDR2 are SGHTS and YDEGEE. The CDR3 has 16 residues. The V gene lost 3 bases and the J gene lost 7 bases, with 19 bases spanning the gap. The chain's CDR3 is CASSSSSGVGGEKLFF. The CDR3 DNA follows: TGTGCCAGCAGCTCCTCCTCGGGCGTTGGGGGTGAAAAACTGTTTTTT.

This clonotype was observed at least ten times. The genes are TRBV5-1 and TRBJ2-7; 13 bases are shared with TRBD2. Losses at the gene ends were 3 bases for V and 5 bases for J; bases not matched to a gene: 5. CDR3 length: 15 residues. Per germline, CDR1 SGHRS and CDR2 YFSETQ. The CDR3 loop is CASSYSGTSGNEQYF. CDR3 bases: TGCGCCAGCAGCTACTCCGGGACTAGCGGGAACGAGCAGTACTTC.

This clonotype was seen at least ten times. This chain joins TRBV10-3 and TRBJ2-5, with unresolved D. CDR3 length equals 12 residues. The V gene's germline CDR1 is ENHRY and CDR2 SYGVKD. The V end lost 3 bases, the J end lost 7 bases, and 9 bases lay between the germline ends. This chain's CDR3 is CAISDGFGTQYF. CDR3 DNA sequence: TGTGCCATCAGTGACGGTTTCGGGACCCAGTACTTC.

This clonotype was observed many times. The V and J genes are TRBV5-1 and TRBJ1-4; D remains unclear. Trimming pared 4 bases from V and 7 bases from J, leaving 17 bases between. CDR1 and CDR2 (germline): SGHRS, YFSETQ. CDR3 length: 15 residues. CDR3: CASSGTGFEGEKLFF. The CDR3 bases are TGCGCCAGCAGCGGAACGGGTTTTGAGGGTGAAAAACTGTTTTTT.

This clonotype has a count of ten or more. V gene TRBV5-6 combines with J gene TRBJ1-6; D is perhaps TRBD1 (6 bases). CDR1 and CDR2 from the germline V gene are SGHDT and YYEEEE. The CDR3 covers 16 residues. V was cut by 0 bases and J by 1 base, with 8 bases left in between. This CDR3 is CASSLGGTSYNSPLHF. In DNA, the CDR3 is TGTGCCAGCAGCTTGGGAGGGACATCCTATAATTCACCCCTCCACTTT.

The table lists this clonotype with a few counts. This rearrangement joins TRBV7-2 to TRBJ2-2, with 11 bases identical to TRBD2. Germline CDR1 reads SGHTA; CDR2 reads FQGNSA. V lost 2 bases to trimming and J lost 5 bases; unmatched junction nucleotides: 13. This CDR3 spans 19 amino acids. CDR3 sequence reads: CASSLSVAGGPLRTGELFF. CDR3 nucleotide sequence: TGTGCCAGCAGCTTATCGGTAGCGGGAGGGCCTTTGAGGACCGGGGAGCTGTTTTTT.

This clonotype was recorded at least ten times. V gene TRBV5-1 combines with J gene TRBJ1-4; 10 bases match TRBD1. The CDR3 runs 15 residues. The V gene's germline CDR1 is SGHRS and CDR2 YFSETQ. The V segment lost 1 base and the J segment 8 bases; nucleotides outside the gene matches: 5. CDR3 protein: CASSLTGTGDEKLFF. CDR3 nucleotides: TGCGCCAGCAGCTTGACCGGGACAGGGGACGAAAAACTGTTTTTT.

This clonotype showed up many times. The chain recombines TRBV20-1 with TRBJ2-3; tentative D call: TRBD2 (6 bases). Germline CDR1 is DFQATT and CDR2 is SNEGSKA (reference sequence). The V end lost 3 bases, the J end lost 1 base, and 17 bases lay between the germline ends. This CDR3 has 16 amino acids. This CDR3 reads CSARAPIGGGTDTQYF. The CDR3 DNA sequence: TGCAGTGCTAGGGCCCCGATCGGAGGGGGCACAGATACGCAGTATTTT.

This clonotype came up many times. This sequence joins TRBV10-2 and TRBJ2-1; D is undetermined. Trimming left V 7 bases short and J 6 bases short, with 7 bases between. Germline V CDR1 and CDR2: WSHSY, SAAADI. The CDR3 extends over 11 amino acids. The CDR3 DNA is TGCGCCAGCACATCGAGCAATGAGCAGTTCTTC. Protein: CASTSSNEQFF.

This clonotype has at least ten counts. V is TRBV5-1 and J is TRBJ2-2, with 7 bases identical to TRBD2. This CDR3 is built from 13 residues. CDR1 and CDR2 from the germline V gene are SGHRS and YFSETQ. Losses at the gene ends were 5 bases for V and 7 bases for J; bases not matched to a gene: 5. The CDR3 is CASSPPGGGELFF. In nucleotides, the CDR3 is TGCGCCAGCAGTCCCCCGGGAGGCGGGGAGCTGTTTTTT.

Ten or more counts support this clonotype. V is TRBV7-9 and J is TRBJ1-4, with D hard to call. V lost 5 bases and J lost 0, with 10 bases in between. Germline V gives CDR1 SEHNR, CDR2 FQNEAQ (reference sequence). The CDR3 spans 15 residues. Here the CDR3 reads CASSPSPATNEKLFF. CDR3 bases: TGTGCCAGCAGCCCTTCCCCCGCAACTAATGAAAAACTGTTTTTT. The variable domain in full, with the rest retrieved from reference TRBV7-9 and TRBJ1-4, is DTGVSQNPRHKITKRGQNVTFRCDPISEHNRLYWYRQTLGQGPEFLTYFQNEAQLEKSRLLSDRFSAERPKGSFSTLEIQRTEQGDSAMYLCASSPSPATNEKLFFGSGTQLSVL.

This clonotype was picked up a small number of times. CDR3 amino acids: CASSVGYSSYNEQFF. Here the CDR3 DNA reads TGTGCCAGCAGCGTAGGGTATAGCTCCTACAATGAGCAGTTCTTC. V gene TRBV9 combines with J gene TRBJ2-1; no definite D call. The CDR3 sequence is 15 residues long. The germline CDR1 and CDR2 sequences are SGDLS and YYNGEE. V was trimmed by 0 bases and J by 0 bases, leaving 7 bases between them.

This clonotype was detected a few times. This sequence joins TRBV7-2 and TRBJ1-2; no reliable D call. The germline V gene encodes CDR1 SGHTA and CDR2 FQGNSA. With 5 bases removed from V and 8 bases from J, the gap between germline ends came to 9 bases. This CDR3 is 11 amino acids long. CDR3 in amino acids: CASSLDLGYTF. The DNA for the CDR3 is TGTGCCAGCAGCCTCGATCTCGGCTACACCTTC.

This clonotype was picked up one time. The genes are TRBV4-1 and TRBJ1-1; D unclear. Trimming shortened V by 7 bases and J by 4 bases, and 19 bases separated the two germline ends. CDR3 length: 15 amino acids. The germline gives CDR1 MGHRA, CDR2 YSYEKL. CDR3 loop: CASTHVGTPGTEAFF. In DNA form, the CDR3 reads TGCGCCAGCACCCATGTGGGCACTCCGGGCACTGAAGCTTTCTTT.

This clonotype was seen at least ten times. This chain uses TRBV5-1 with TRBJ2-5; D may correspond to TRBD1 or TRBD2 (5 bases each). The CDR3 spans 14 residues. Germline values: CDR1 SGHRS, CDR2 YFSETQ. Trimming took 2 bases from V and 2 from J, leaving 10 bases between them. The CDR3 region is CASSFRDLQETQYF. Here the CDR3 DNA reads TGCGCCAGCAGCTTCCGGGACCTACAAGAGACCCAGTACTTC.